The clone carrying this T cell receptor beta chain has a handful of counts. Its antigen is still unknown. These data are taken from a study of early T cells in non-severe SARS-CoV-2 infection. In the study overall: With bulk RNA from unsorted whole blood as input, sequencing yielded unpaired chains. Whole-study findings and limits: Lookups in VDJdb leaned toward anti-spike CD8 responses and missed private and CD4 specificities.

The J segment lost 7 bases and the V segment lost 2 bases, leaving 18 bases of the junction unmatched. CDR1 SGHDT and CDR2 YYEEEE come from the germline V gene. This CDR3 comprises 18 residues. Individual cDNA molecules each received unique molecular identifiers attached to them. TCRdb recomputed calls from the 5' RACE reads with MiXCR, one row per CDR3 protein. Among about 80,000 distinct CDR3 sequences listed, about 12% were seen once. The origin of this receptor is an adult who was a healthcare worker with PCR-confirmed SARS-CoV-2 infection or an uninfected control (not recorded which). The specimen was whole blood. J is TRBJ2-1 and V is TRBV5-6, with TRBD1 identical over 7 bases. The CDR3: CASSLGLRGHIPLNEQFF. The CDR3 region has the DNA TGTGCCAGCAGCTTAGGCTTGAGGGGGCACATCCCCCTAAATGAGCAGTTCTTC.